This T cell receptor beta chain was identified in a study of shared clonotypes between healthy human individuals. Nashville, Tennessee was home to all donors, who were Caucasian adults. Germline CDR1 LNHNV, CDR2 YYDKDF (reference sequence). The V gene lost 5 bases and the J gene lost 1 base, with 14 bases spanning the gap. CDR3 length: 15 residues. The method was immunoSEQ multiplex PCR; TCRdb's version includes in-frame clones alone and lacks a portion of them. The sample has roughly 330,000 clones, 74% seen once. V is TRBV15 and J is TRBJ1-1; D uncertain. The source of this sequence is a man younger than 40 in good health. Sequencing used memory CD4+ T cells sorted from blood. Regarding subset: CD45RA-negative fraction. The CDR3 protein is CATSPHGGQNTEAFF. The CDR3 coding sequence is TGTGCCACCAGCCCCCACGGAGGTCAGAACACTGAAGCTTTCTTT.